Listed here are 3 T cell receptor beta chains from one sample, sequenced in a study of regulatory T cells in long-lasting Graves disease (dated by TCRdb to 2020 to 2022). The time point label for this specimen denotes: newly diagnosed GD, antithyroid drugs for less than 3 months. For both TCR sequencing and RNA sequencing, RNA was extracted from PBMCs in TRIzol. Library prep was done by multiplex PCR. The sequencer was an Illumina HiSeq 4000. iRepertoire HTBI primers and Arm-PCR amplification of CDR3 regions were used to construct TCR beta libraries. TCRdb reprocessed the public reads (quality trimming at Q25 with fastp, clone calling with MiXCR) and kept in-frame beta chains. Here each entry gathers all rows of one CDR3 protein and keeps the most common genes and DNA. The sample contains roughly 420,000 distinct CDR3 sequences, 16% of them found a single time. Around 23% of the sample lies in the top ten.

This same sample was also part of a study on T cells in Graves' hyperthyroidism and ophthalmopathy.

Sequenced here: peripheral blood mononuclear cells (PBMCs), sampled at new diagnosis, from a patient treated with antithyroid drugs. These receptors came from a woman under 30 with Graves disease. Donor details come from another sample of the same person, matched by shared clones.

This clonotype was recorded a few times. This chain connects TRBV27 to TRBJ2-1; 7 nucleotides agree with TRBD2. CDR1 is MNHEY, CDR2 SMNVEV, per germline (reference sequence). V trimming: 3 bases; J trimming: 4 bases; junction bases outside the gene matches: 3. This CDR3 contains 14 residues. The CDR3 nucleotides are TGTGCCAGCAGTTTCGGACTAGGATACAATGAGCAGTTCTTC. This encodes CASSFGLGYNEQFF.

This clonotype was counted ten times or more. The gene calls are TRBV3-1 and TRBJ1-2, with 9 bases identical to TRBD1. CDR3 size: 13 residues. J was trimmed by 8 bases and V by 3 bases; bases with no gene match: 4. Germline V gene sequence: CDR1 LGHDT, CDR2 YNNKEL (reference sequence). The CDR3 loop is CASSHRDRDGYTF. The DNA for the CDR3 is TGTGCCAGCAGCCACCGGGACAGGGACGGCTACACCTTC.

In its sample, this clonotype was seen many times. J is TRBJ2-1 and V is TRBV3-1, with no clear D. Germline V lookup: CDR1 LGHDT, CDR2 YNNKEL (reference sequence). There are 12 residues in the CDR3. Deletions cut 2 bases from V and 6 bases from J, with 5 bases between. As DNA, the CDR3 is TGTGCCAGCAGCCAATTTGTCAATGAGCAGTTCTTC. It specifies CASSQFVNEQFF.